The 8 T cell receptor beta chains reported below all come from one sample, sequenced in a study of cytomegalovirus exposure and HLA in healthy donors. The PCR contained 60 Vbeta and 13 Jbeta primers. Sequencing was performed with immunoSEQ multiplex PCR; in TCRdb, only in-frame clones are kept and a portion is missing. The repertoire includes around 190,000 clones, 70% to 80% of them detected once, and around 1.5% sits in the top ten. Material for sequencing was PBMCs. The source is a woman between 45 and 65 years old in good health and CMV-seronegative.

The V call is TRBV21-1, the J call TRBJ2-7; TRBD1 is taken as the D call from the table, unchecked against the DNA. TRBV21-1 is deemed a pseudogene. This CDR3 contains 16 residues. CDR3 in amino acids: CASSHHPRDSTYEQYF. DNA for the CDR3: TGTGCCAGCAGCCATCATCCGCGGGACAGCACCTACGAGCAGTACTTC.

The CDR3 DNA sequence: TGCGCCAGCTCTGGGGACACCAAACCCTACGAGCAGTACTTC. It codes for CASSGDTKPYEQYF. The chain employs TRBV5-1 and TRBJ2-7, with D perhaps TRBD1 (6 bases). Trimming removed 7 bases from V and 2 bases from J, with 16 bases in between. CDR1 is SGHRS and CDR2 is YFSETQ in the germline V gene. This CDR3 is built from 14 residues. The complete variable domain, with remaining parts taken from reference TRBV5-1 and TRBJ2-7, reads KAGVTQTPRYLIKTRGQQVTLSCSPISGHRSVSWYQQTPGQGLQFLFEYFSETQRNKGNFPGRFSGRQFSNSRSEMNVSTLELGDSALYLCASSGDTKPYEQYFGPGTRLTVT.

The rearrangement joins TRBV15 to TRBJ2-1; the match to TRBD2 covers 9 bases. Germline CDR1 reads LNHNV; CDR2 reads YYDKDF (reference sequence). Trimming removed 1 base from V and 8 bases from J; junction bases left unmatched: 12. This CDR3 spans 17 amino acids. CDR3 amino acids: CATSRAGSGGGGDEQFF. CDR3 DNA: TGTGCCACCAGCAGAGCGGGTAGCGGGGGAGGGGGGGATGAGCAGTTCTTC.

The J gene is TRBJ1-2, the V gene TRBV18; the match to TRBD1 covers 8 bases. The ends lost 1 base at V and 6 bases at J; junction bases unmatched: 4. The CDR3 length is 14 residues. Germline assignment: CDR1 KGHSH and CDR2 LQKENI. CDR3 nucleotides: TGTGCCAGCTCACCACGACAGGGGATCGATGGCTACACCTTC. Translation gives CASSPRQGIDGYTF.

CDR3 residues: CASSMGGAWDNQPQHF. For the CDR3, the DNA is TGTGCCAGTAGTATGGGGGGGGCATGGGACAATCAGCCCCAGCATTTT. The chain links TRBV19 to TRBJ1-5, with D possibly matching TRBD1 (6 bases). Germline CDR1 reads LNHDA; CDR2 reads SQIVND (reference sequence). Trimming took 3 bases from V and 3 from J, leaving 15 bases between them. This CDR3 is 16 amino acids long.

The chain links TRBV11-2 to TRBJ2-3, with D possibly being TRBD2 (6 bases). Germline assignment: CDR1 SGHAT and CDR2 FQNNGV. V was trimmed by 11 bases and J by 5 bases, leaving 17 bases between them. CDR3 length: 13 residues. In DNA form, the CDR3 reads TGTGCCGGTTCTACGGGAGCGGTAGATACGCAGTATTTT. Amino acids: CAGSTGAVDTQYF. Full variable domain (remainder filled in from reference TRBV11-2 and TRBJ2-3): EAGVAQSPRYKIIEKRQSVAFWCNPISGHATLYWYQQILGQGPKLLIQFQNNGVVDDSQLPKDRFSAERLKGVDSTLKIQPAKLEDSAVYLCAGSTGAVDTQYFGPGTRLTVL.

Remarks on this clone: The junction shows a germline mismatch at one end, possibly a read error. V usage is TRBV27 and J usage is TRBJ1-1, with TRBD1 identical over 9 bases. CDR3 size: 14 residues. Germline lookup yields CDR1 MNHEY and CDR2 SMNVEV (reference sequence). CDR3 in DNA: TGTGCCAGCAGTTTGGGGACAGGGAACTCTGAAGCTTTCTTT. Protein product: CASSLGTGNSEAFF.

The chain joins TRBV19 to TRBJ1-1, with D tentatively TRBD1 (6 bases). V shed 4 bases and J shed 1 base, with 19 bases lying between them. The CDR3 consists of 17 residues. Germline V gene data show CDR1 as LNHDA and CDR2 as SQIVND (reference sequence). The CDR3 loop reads CASSKLTGRVGNTEAFF. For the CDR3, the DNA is TGTGCCAGTAGTAAGCTGACAGGAAGGGTAGGGAACACTGAAGCTTTCTTT. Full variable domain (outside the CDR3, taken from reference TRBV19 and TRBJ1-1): DGGITQSPKYLFRKEGQNVTLSCEQNLNHDAMYWYRQDPGQGLRLIYYSQIVNDFQKGDIAEGYSVSREKKESFPLTVTSAQKNPTAFYLCASSKLTGRVGNTEAFFGQGTRLTVV.